This T cell receptor (beta chain) was identified in a study of T cells in narcolepsy. Study details: Healthy controls were enrolled alongside patients with narcolepsy type 1 or type 2.

On this clone itself: The antigen is undetermined.

V lost 4 bases and J lost 7; bases outside the gene matches: 9. The germline CDR1 and CDR2 sequences are SGHDN and FVKESK. The CDR3 consists of 14 residues. Study findings and constraints: Blood of same and different patients, but not healthy controls, reportedly held recurring autoreactive clonotypes. In some patient and control memory CD4+ samples, autoreactive clones were absent. Comparing one patient's CSF and blood CD4+ clonotypes highlighted HCRT- and TRIB2-specific autoreactive clonotypes.

Libraries were prepared by immunoSEQ multiplex PCR; TCRdb keeps only in-frame clonotypes and omits some of them. The table lists some 30,000 clones, around 87% of them singletons. The sequence derives from a human donor in good health. The specimen was memory (CD45RA-) CD4+ T cells from blood. J is TRBJ2-7 and V is TRBV14, with 8 bases fitting TRBD1. This CDR3 is CASSRFQGAVEQYF. The CDR3 DNA is TGTGCCAGCAGCCGGTTCCAGGGGGCAGTGGAGCAGTACTTC. The variable domain in full, with the rest retrieved from reference TRBV14 and TRBJ2-7, is EAGVTQFPSHSVIEKGQTVTLRCDPISGHDNLYWYRRVMGKEIKFLLHFVKESKQDESGMPNNRFLAERTGGTYSTLKVQPAELEDSGVYFCASSRFQGAVEQYFGPGTRLTVT.